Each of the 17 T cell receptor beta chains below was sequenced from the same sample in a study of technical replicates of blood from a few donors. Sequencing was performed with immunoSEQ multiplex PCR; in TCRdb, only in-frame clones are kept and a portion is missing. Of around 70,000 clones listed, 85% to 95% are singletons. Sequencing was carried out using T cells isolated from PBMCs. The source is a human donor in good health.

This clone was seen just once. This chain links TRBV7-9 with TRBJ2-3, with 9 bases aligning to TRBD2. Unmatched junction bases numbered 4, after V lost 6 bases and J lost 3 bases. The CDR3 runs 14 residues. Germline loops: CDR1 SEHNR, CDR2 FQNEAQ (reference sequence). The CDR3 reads CASRPGLATDTQYF. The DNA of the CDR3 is TGTGCCAGCAGACCGGGACTAGCAACAGATACGCAGTATTTT.

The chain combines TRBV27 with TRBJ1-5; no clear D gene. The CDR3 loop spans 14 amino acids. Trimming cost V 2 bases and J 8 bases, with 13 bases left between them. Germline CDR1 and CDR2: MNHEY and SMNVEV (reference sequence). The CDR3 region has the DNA TGTGCCAGCAGTTTAATCGGGGTGGTTGAGCCCCAGCATTTT. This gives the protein CASSLIGVVEPQHF.

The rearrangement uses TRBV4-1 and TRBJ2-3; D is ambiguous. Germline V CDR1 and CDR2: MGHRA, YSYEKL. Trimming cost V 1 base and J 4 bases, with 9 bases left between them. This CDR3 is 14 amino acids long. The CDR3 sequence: CASSQVILPDTQYF. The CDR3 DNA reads TGCGCCAGCAGCCAAGTCATACTACCAGATACGCAGTATTTT.

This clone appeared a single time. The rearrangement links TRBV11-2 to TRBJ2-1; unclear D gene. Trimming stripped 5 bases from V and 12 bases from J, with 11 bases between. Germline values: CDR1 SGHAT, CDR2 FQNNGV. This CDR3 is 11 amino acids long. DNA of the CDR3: TGTGCCAGCAGCCCGCTTCTCGGGCAGTTCTTC. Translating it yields CASSPLLGQFF.

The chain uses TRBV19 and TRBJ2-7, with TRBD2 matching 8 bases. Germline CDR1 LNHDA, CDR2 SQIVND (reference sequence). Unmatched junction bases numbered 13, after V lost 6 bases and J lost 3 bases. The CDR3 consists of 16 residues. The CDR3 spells CASSPGLAGGVYEQYF. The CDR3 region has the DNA TGTGCCAGTAGCCCAGGGCTGGCGGGAGGTGTCTACGAGCAGTACTTC.

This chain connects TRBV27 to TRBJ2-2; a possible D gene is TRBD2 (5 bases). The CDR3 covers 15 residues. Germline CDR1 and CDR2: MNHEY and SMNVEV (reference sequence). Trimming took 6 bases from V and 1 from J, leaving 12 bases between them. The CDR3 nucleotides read TGTGCCAGCAGCGTCCTCGGAGGGAACACCGGGGAGCTGTTTTTT. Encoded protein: CASSVLGGNTGELFF.

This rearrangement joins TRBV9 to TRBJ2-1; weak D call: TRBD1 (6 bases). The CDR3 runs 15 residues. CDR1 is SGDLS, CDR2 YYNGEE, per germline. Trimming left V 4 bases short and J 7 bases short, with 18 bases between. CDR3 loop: CASSRKGGTRNEQFF. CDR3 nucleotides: TGTGCCAGCAGCAGGAAAGGGGGAACGAGGAATGAGCAGTTCTTC.

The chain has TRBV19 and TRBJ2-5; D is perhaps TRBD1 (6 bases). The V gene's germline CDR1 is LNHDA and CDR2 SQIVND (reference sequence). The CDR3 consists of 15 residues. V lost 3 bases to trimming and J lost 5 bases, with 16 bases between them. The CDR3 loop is CASSIGTGPRETQYF. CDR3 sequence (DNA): TGTGCCAGTAGTATTGGAACAGGGCCAAGGGAGACCCAGTACTTC.

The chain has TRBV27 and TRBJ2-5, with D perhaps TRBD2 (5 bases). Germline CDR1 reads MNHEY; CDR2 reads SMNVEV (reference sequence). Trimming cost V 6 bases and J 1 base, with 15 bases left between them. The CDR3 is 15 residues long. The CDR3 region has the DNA TGTGCCAGCAGCTCCCAGGACGGACTCCAAGAGACCCAGTACTTC. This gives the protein CASSSQDGLQETQYF.

The CDR3 protein is CASSLDSYGYTF. The CDR3 coding sequence is TGTGCCAGCAGCTTAGACTCCTATGGCTACACCTTC. V is TRBV11-2 and J is TRBJ1-2; D uncertain. Germline V gene sequence: CDR1 SGHAT, CDR2 FQNNGV. Trimming removed 0 bases from V and 4 bases from J, with 3 bases in between. The CDR3 loop spans 12 amino acids.

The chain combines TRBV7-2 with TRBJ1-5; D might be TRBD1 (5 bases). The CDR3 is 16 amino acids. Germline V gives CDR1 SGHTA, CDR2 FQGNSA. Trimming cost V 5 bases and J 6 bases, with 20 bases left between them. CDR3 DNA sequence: TGTGCCAGCAGCCTGCCGGGAGGGGTATCGAGTCAGCCCCAGCATTTT. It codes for CASSLPGGVSSQPQHF.

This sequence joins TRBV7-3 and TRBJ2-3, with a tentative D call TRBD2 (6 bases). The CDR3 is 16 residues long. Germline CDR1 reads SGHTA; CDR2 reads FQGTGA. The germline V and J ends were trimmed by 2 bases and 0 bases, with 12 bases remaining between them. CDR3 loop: CASSLYAGTSTDTQYF. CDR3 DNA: TGTGCCAGCAGCTTATACGCCGGGACTAGCACAGATACGCAGTATTTT.

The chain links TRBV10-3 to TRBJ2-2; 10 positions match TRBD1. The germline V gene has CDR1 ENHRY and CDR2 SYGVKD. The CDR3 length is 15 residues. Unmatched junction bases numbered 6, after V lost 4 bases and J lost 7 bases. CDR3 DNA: TGTGCCATCAGTGGGACAGGGGGTACCGGCGGGGAGCTGTTTTTT. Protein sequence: CAISGTGGTGGELFF.

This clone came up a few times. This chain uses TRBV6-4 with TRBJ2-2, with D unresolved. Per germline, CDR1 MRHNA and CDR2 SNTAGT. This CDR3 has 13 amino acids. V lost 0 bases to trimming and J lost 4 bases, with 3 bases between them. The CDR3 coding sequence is TGTGCCAGCAGTGACTCTAGCACCGGGGAGCTGTTTTTT. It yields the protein CASSDSSTGELFF.

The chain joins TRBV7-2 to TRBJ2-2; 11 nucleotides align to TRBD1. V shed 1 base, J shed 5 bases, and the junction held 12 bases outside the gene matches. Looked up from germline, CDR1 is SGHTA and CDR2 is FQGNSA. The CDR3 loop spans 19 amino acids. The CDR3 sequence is CASSLDGTTGTGGTGELFF. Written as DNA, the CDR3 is TGTGCCAGCAGCTTAGATGGGACCACCGGGACAGGGGGTACCGGGGAGCTGTTTTTT.

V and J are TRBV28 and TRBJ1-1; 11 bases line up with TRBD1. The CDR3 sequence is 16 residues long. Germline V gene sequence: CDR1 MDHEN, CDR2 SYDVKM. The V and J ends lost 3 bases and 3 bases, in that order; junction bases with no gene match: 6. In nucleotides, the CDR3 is TGTGCCAGCAGTTTCGGACAGGGGGCGCTGGACACTGAAGCTTTCTTT. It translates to CASSFGQGALDTEAFF.

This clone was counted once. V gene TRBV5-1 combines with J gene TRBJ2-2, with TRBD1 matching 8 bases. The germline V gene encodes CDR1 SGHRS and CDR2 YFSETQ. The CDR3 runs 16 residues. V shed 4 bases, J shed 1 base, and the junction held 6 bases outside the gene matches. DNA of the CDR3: TGCGCCAGCAGCCAAATAGGACAGGGGAACACCGGGGAGCTGTTTTTT. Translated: CASSQIGQGNTGELFF.